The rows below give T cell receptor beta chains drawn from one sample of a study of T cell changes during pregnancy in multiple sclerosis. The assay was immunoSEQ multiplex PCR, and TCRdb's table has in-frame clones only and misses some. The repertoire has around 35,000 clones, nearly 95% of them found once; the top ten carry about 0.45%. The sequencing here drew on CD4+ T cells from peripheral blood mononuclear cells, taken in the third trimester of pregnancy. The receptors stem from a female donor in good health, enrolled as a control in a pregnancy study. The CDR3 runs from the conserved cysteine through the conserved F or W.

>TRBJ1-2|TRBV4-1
CASSQVGGADYGYTF
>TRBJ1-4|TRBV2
CASSSARGATNEKLFF
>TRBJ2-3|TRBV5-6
CASSLGFGGGGPRDTQYF
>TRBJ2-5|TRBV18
CASSPRQGAGETQYF
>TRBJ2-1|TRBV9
CASSVGPTEQFF
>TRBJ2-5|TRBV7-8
CASSSSGGGETQYF
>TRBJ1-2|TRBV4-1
CASSRLPDYGYTF
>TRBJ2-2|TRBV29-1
CSVGFPGQRNTGELFF
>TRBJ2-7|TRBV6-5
CASSPGTAREQYF
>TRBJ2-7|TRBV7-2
CASSLGAGGQYEQYF
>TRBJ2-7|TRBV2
CASSGQWQAPYEQYF
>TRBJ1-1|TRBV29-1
CSVIGQGATKAFF
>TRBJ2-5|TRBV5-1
CASKMTQGTQYF
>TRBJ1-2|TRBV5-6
CASSLDRGNYGYTF
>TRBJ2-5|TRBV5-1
CASSFPGGETQYF